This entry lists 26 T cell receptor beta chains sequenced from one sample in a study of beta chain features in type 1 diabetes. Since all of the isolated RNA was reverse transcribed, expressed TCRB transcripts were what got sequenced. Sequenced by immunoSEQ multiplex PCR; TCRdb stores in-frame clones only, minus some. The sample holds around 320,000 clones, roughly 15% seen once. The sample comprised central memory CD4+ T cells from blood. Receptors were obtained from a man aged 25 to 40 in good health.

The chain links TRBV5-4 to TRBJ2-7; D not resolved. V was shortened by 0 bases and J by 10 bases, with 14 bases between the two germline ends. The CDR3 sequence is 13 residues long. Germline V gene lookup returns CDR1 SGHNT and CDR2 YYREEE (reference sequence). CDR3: CASSLASARDQYV. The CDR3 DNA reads TGTGCCAGCAGCTTGGCCTCCGCAAGAGATCAGTACGTC.

The CDR3 is CASSDTGQSGELFF. The DNA of the CDR3 is TGTGCCAGCAGTGACACCGGACAGTCCGGGGAGCTGTTTTTT. The rearrangement links TRBV25-1 to TRBJ2-2, with a possible D match to TRBD1 (6 bases). The CDR3 contains 14 residues. In germline, CDR1 is MGHDK, CDR2 SYGVNS. V was shortened by 3 bases and J by 6 bases, with 11 bases between the two germline ends.

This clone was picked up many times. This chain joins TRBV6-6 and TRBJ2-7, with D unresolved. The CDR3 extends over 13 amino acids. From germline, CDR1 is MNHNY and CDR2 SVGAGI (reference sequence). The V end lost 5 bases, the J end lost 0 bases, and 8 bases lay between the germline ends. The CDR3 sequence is CASSRQVSYEQYV. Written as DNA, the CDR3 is TGTGCCAGCAGTAGGCAGGTCTCCTACGAGCAGTACGTC.

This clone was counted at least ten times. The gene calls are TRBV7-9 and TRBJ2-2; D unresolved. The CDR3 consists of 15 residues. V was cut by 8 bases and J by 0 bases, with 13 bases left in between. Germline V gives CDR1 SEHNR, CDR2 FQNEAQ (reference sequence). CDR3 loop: CASVGIISNTGELFF. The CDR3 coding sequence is TGTGCCAGCGTTGGGATAATTTCGAACACCGGGGAGCTGTTTTTT. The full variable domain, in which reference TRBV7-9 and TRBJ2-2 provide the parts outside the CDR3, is DTGVSQNPRHKITKRGQNVTFRCDPISEHNRLYWYRQTLGQGPEFLTYFQNEAQLEKSRLLSDRFSAERPKGSFSTLEIQRTEQGDSAMYLCASVGIISNTGELFFGEGSRLTVL.

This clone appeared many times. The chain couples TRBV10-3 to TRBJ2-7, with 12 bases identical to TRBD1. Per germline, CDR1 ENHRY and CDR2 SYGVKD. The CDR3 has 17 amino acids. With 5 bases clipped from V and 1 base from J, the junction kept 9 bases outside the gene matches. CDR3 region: CAISSGTGGPESYEQYF. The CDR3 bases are TGTGCCATCAGTTCGGGGACAGGGGGCCCTGAATCCTACGAGCAGTACTTC.

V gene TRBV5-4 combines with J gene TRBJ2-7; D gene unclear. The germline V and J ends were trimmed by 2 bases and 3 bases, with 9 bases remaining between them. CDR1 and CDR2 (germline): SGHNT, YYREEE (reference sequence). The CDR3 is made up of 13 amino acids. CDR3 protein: CASSLRHNYEQYV. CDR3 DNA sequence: TGTGCCAGCAGCTTACGACATAACTACGAGCAGTACGTC.

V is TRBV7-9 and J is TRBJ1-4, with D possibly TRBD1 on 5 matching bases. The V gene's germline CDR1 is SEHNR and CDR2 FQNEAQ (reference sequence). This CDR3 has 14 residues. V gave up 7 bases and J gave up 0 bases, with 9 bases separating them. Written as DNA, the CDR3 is TGTGCCAGCACCAAGACAGCAACTAATGAAAAACTGTTTTTT. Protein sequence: CASTKTATNEKLFF.

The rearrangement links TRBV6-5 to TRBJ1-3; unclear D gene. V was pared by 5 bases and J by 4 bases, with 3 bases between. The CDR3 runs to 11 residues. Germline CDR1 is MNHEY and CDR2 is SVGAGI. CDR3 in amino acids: CASSGGNTIYF. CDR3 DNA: TGTGCCAGCAGTGGGGGAAACACCATATATTTT.

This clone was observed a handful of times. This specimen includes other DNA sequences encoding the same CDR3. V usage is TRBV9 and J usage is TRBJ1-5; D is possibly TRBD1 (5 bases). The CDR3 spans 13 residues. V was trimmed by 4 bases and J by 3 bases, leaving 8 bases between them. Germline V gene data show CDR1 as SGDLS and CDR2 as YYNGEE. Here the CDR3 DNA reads TGTGCCAGCAGCCCAGGGCCCAATCAGCCCCAGCATTTT. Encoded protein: CASSPGPNQPQHF.

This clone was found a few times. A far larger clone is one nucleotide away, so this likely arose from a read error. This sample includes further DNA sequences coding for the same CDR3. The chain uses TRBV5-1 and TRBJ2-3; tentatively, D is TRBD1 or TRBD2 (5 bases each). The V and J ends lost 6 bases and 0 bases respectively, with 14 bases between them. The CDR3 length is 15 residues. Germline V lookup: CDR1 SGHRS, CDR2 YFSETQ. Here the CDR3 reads CASNGARFSTDTQYF. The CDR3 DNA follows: TGCGCCAGCAACGGGGCCAGGTTTAGCACAGATACGCAGTATTTT.

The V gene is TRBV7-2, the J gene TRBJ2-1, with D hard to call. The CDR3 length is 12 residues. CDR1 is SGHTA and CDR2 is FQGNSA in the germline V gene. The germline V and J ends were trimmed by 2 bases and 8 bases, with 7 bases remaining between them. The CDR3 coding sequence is TGTGCCAGCAGCTTACACCGTGATGAGCAGTTCTTC. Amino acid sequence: CASSLHRDEQFF.

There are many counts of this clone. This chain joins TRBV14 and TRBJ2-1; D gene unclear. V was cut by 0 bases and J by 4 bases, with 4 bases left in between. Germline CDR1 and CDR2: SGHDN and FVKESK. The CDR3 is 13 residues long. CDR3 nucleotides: TGTGCCAGCAGCCAAGAGCGGTACAATGAGCAGTTCTTC. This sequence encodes CASSQERYNEQFF.

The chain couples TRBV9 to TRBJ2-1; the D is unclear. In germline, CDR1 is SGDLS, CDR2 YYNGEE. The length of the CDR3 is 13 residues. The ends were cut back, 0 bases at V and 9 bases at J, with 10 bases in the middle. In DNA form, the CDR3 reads TGTGCCAGCAGCGTAGACCCTTTTTTTGAGCAGTTCTTC. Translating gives CASSVDPFFEQFF.

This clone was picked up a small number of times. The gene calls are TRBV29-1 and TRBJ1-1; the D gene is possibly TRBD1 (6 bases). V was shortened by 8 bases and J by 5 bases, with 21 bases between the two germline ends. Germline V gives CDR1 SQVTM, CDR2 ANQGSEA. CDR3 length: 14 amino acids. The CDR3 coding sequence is TGCAGCTCACTTTTATTTGGGGGGCGAACTGAAGCTTTCTTT. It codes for CSSLLFGGRTEAFF.

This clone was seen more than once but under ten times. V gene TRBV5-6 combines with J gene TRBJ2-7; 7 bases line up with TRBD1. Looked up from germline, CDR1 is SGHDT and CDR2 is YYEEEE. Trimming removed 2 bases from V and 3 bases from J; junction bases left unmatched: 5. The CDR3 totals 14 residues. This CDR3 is CASSFRDSYYEQYV. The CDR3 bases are TGTGCCAGCAGCTTCCGGGACAGTTACTACGAGCAGTACGTC.

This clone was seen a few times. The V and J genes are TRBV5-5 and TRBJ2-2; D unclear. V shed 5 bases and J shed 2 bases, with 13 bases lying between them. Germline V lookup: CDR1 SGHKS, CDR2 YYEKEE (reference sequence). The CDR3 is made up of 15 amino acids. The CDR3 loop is CASRTVEINTGELFF. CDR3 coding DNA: TGTGCCAGCAGAACAGTCGAGATTAACACCGGGGAGCTGTTTTTT.

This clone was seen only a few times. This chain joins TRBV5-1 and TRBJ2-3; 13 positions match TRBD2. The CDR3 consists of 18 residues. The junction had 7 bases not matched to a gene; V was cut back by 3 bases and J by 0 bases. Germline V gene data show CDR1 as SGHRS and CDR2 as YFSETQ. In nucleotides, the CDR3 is TGCGCCAGCAGCTCGGGACTAGCGGGGATTTCTAGCACAGATACGCAGTATTTT. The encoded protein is CASSSGLAGISSTDTQYF.

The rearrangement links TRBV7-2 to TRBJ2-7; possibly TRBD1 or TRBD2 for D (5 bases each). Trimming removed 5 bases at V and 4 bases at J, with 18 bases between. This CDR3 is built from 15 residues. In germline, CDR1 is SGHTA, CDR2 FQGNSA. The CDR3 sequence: CASSPALGVGYEQYF. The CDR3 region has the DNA TGTGCCAGCAGCCCTGCGTTGGGGGTGGGGTACGAGCAGTACTTC.

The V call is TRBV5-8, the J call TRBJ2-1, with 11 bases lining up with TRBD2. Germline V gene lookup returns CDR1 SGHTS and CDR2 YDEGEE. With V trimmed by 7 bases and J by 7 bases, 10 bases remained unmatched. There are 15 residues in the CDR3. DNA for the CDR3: TGTGCCAGCCTATACCTTAGCGGGAGGGATAATGAGCAGTTCTTC. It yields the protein CASLYLSGRDNEQFF.

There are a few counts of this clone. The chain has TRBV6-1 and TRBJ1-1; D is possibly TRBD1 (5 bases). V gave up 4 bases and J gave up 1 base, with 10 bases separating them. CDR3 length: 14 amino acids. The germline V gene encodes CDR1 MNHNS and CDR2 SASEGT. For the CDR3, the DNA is TGTGCCAGCAGTGTACCTACAGGGAACACTGAAGCTTTCTTT. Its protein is CASSVPTGNTEAFF.

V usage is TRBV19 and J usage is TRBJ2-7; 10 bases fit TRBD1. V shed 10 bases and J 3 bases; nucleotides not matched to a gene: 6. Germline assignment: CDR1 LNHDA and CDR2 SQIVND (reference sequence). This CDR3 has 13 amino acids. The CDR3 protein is CATSRDRGYEQYF. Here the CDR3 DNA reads TGTGCCACATCGAGGGACAGGGGCTACGAGCAGTACTTC.

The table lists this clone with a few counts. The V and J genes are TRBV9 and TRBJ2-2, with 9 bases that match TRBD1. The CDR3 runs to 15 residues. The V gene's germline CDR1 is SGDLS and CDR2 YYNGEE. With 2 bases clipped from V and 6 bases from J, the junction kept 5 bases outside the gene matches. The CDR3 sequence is CASSVEGQGAGELFF. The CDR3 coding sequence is TGTGCCAGCAGCGTGGAGGGACAGGGAGCCGGGGAGCTGTTTTTT.

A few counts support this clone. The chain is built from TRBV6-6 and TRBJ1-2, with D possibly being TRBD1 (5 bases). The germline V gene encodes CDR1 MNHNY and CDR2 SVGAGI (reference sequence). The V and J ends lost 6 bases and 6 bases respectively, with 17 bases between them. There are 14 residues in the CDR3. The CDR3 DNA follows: TGTGCCAGCAGGAAACCCGGGACGGTCCATGGCTACACCTTC. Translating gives CASRKPGTVHGYTF.

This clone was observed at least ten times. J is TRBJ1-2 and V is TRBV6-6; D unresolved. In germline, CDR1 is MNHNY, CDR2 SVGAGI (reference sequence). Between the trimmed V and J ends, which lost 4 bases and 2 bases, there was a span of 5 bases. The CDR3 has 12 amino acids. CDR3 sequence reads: CASSLGNYGYTF. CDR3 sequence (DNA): TGTGCCAGCAGTTTAGGGAACTATGGCTACACCTTC.

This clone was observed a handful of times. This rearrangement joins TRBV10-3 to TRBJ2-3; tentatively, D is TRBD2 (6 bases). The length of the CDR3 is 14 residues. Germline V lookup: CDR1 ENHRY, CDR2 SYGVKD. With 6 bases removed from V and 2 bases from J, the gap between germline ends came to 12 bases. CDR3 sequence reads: CAIRRDLNTDTQYF. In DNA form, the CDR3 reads TGTGCCATCAGACGGGACTTAAACACAGATACGCAGTATTTT.

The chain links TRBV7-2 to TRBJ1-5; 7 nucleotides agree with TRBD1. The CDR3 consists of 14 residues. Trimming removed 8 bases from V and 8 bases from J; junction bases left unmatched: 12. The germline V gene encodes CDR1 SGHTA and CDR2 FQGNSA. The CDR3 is CASGYSDREEPQHF. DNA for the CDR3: TGTGCCAGCGGTTATAGCGACAGGGAGGAGCCCCAGCATTTT.